The 11 T cell receptor beta chains below come from one sample, sequenced in a study of OX40 agonist ivuxolimab in advanced cancers. Assay used: immunoSEQ multiplex PCR; TCRdb lists only in-frame clones, some missing. In the table there are about 58,000 clones, roughly nine tenths of which are singletons. The sequencing here drew on CD4+ or CD8+ T cells sorted from blood, taken in a trial of the OX40 agonist ivuxolimab. These receptors were obtained from an adult with an advanced solid tumor such as melanoma, head and neck, liver or kidney cancer.

CDR3 sequence: CASSARQALTSGNTIYF. The CDR3 bases are TGTGCCAGCAGTGCCCGACAGGCGCTCACCTCTGGAAACACCATATATTTT. This chain joins TRBV2 and TRBJ1-3; TRBD1 is a possible D gene (6 bases). The CDR3 length is 17 residues. Germline-derived CDR1 and CDR2 are SNHLY and FYNNEI. V was clipped by 4 bases and J by 0 bases, with 16 bases between them.

V gene TRBV30 combines with J gene TRBJ1-5, with a weak D call TRBD1 (6 bases). Germline V gene lookup returns CDR1 GTSNPN and CDR2 SVGIG (reference sequence). This CDR3 region has 12 residues. With 6 bases removed from V and 11 bases from J, the gap between germline ends came to 17 bases. The CDR3 reads CACGDTSLAQHF. The DNA of the CDR3 is TGTGCCTGTGGGGACACCTCGCTAGCCCAGCATTTT.

V usage is TRBV7-6 and J usage is TRBJ2-7; D might be TRBD1 or TRBD2, each matching 6 bases. Germline V gives CDR1 SGHVS, CDR2 FNYEAQ. With 5 bases removed from V and 4 bases from J, the gap between germline ends came to 15 bases. The CDR3 length is 14 residues. The CDR3 here is CASSPGGGRYEQYF. CDR3 nucleotide sequence: TGTGCCAGCAGCCCCGGAGGGGGTAGATACGAGCAGTACTTC.

The V gene is TRBV9, the J gene TRBJ2-1; TRBD1 might be the D (7 bases). The length of the CDR3 is 15 residues. The germline V gene encodes CDR1 SGDLS and CDR2 YYNGEE. The V end was cut by 0 bases, the J end by 4 bases, with 11 bases between. CDR3 region: CASSVVQGGYNEQFF. The CDR3 coding sequence is TGTGCCAGCAGCGTAGTCCAGGGGGGATACAATGAGCAGTTCTTC.

This clone appeared once. The chain carries TRBV4-3 and TRBJ2-2, with 8 nucleotides matching TRBD2. This CDR3 spans 15 amino acids. Germline CDR1 reads LGHNA; CDR2 reads YSLEER. J gave up 4 bases and V 5 bases, and 6 bases lay outside the gene matches. The CDR3 protein is CASSVRTSLTGELFF. The CDR3 nucleotides read TGCGCCAGCAGCGTAAGGACTAGCCTCACCGGGGAGCTGTTTTTT.

This chain uses TRBV28 with TRBJ1-4; 11 positions match TRBD1. The CDR3 has 16 amino acids. From germline, CDR1 is MDHEN and CDR2 SYDVKM. With V trimmed by 3 bases and J by 7 bases, 7 bases remained unmatched. Written as DNA, the CDR3 is TGTGCCAGCAGTTTCTCATCCGGGACAGGGGGTGAAAAACTGTTTTTT. It encodes CASSFSSGTGGEKLFF. Using reference TRBV28 and TRBJ1-4 for the parts outside the CDR3, the full variable domain is DVKVTQSSRYLVKRTGEKVFLECVQDMDHENMFWYRQDPGLGLRLIYFSYDVKMKEKGDIPEGYSVSREKKERFSLILESASTNQTSMYLCASSFSSGTGGEKLFFGSGTQLSVL.

The chain joins TRBV2 to TRBJ2-5, with 7 bases that match TRBD2. The V gene end was trimmed by 8 bases and the J gene end by 3 bases; junction bases not matched to a gene: 9. The CDR3 extends over 14 amino acids. Looked up from germline, CDR1 is SNHLY and CDR2 is FYNNEI. The CDR3: CASDNPGTKETQYF. CDR3 DNA: TGTGCCAGCGACAACCCCGGGACTAAAGAGACCCAGTACTTC.

This sequence joins TRBV6-1 and TRBJ2-6; unclear D gene. This CDR3 contains 14 residues. V was cut by 4 bases and J by 4 bases, with 8 bases left in between. Germline V gene sequence: CDR1 MNHNS, CDR2 SASEGT. The CDR3 sequence is CASSGIIGANVLTF. The CDR3 bases are TGTGCCAGCAGTGGAATAATCGGGGCCAACGTCCTGACTTTC.

The V gene is TRBV5-4, the J gene TRBJ2-3; 10 bases map to TRBD2. Germline V gene lookup returns CDR1 SGHNT and CDR2 YYREEE (reference sequence). The junction had 10 bases not matched to a gene; V was cut back by 2 bases and J by 4 bases. This CDR3 comprises 17 residues. The CDR3 here is CASSLISLAGRPDTQYF. The CDR3 nucleotides are TGTGCCAGCAGCTTAATTTCACTAGCGGGACGCCCAGATACGCAGTATTTT. The whole variable domain, filled in from reference TRBV5-4 and TRBJ2-3, reads ETGVTQSPTHLIKTRGQQVTLRCSSQSGHNTVSWYQQALGQGPQFIFQYYREEENGRGNFPPRFSGLQFPNYSSELNVNALELDDSALYLCASSLISLAGRPDTQYFGPGTRLTVL.

V usage is TRBV2 and J usage is TRBJ1-5; a possible D gene is TRBD1 (5 bases). The CDR3 consists of 15 residues. Trimming took 2 bases from V and 3 from J, leaving 11 bases between them. Germline assignment: CDR1 SNHLY and CDR2 FYNNEI. For the CDR3, the DNA is TGTGCCAGCAGTGAATTCGACAGTATCAATCAGCCCCAGCATTTT. Translating it yields CASSEFDSINQPQHF.

J is TRBJ2-1 and V is TRBV28; 9 bases line up with TRBD2. The CDR3 is 15 amino acids. V shed 8 bases and J 7 bases; nucleotides not matched to a gene: 12. Germline lookup yields CDR1 MDHEN and CDR2 SYDVKM. This chain's CDR3 is CASVPAGGARNEQFF. Here the CDR3 DNA reads TGTGCCAGCGTTCCGGCGGGAGGGGCCAGGAATGAGCAGTTCTTC. Complete variable domain (other parts from reference TRBV28 and TRBJ2-1): DVKVTQSSRYLVKRTGEKVFLECVQDMDHENMFWYRQDPGLGLRLIYFSYDVKMKEKGDIPEGYSVSREKKERFSLILESASTNQTSMYLCASVPAGGARNEQFFGPGTRLTVL.